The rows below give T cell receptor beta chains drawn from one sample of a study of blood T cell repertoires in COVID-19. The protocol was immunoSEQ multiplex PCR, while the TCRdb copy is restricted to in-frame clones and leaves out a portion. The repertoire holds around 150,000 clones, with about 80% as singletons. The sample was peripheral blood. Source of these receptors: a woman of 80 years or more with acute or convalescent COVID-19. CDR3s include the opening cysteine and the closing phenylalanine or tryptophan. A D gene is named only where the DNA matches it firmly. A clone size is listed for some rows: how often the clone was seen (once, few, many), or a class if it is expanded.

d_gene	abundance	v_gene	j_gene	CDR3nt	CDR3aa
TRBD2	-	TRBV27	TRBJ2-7	TGTGCCAGCAGGGGGGTGGGGAGCGGGAGTCGCGAGCAGTACTTC	CASRGVGSGSREQYF
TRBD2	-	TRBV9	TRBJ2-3	TGTGCCAGCAGCGTAGTACTAGCGGGAGAGATAGATACGCAGTATTTT	CASSVVLAGEIDTQYF
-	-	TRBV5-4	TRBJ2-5	TGTGCCAGCAGCTTCCTACCGGTCCTACAAGAGACCCAGTACTTC	CASSFLPVLQETQYF
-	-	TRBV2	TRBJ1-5	TGTGCCAGCAGTGATAGTACAGGTGTTGGCCAGCCCCAGCATTTT	CASSDSTGVGQPQHF
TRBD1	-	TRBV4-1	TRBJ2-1	TGCGCCAGCAGCCAATCTCCAAAGGGGGGACAGGGGGTAGGTGAGCAGTTCTTC	CASSQSPKGGQGVGEQFF
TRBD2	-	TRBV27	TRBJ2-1	TGTGCCAGCAGGCCCGGACTAGACTACAATGAGCAGTTCTTC	CASRPGLDYNEQFF
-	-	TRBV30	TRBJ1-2	TGTGCCTGGAGTCCAGGGGCGAACTATGGCTACACCTTC	CAWSPGANYGYTF
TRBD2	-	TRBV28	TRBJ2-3	TGTGCCAGCAGCTCACTAGCGGGAGAAGTCGGAGGCGCAGATACGCAGTATTTT	CASSSLAGEVGGADTQYF
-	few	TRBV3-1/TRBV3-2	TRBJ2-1	TGTGCCAGCAGCCAAGGGTTAACAGCTTACAATGAGCAGTTCTTC	CASSQGLTAYNEQFF
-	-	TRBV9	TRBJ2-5	TGTGCCAGCAGCGTAGGGGACACCGGGCAAGAGACCCAGTACTTC	CASSVGDTGQETQYF
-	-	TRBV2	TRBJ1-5	TGTGCCAGCAGTGAAAATACCGAGGCCCAGCATTTT	CASSENTEAQHF
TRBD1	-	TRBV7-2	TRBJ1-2	TGTGCCAGCAGACCAGACAGGGGGCGCGGTGGCTACACCTTC	CASRPDRGRGGYTF
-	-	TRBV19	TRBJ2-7	TGTGCCAGTAGTCGGACAGTATCGATTGGGCACGAGCAGTACTTC	CASSRTVSIGHEQYF
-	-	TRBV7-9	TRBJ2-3	TGTGCCAGCGGCCTAGCAGAGGCGGGTACGCAGTATTTT	CASGLAEAGTQYF
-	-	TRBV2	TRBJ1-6	TGTGCCAGCAGTTTGGACATCAACGGGTCACCCCTCCACTTT	CASSLDINGSPLHF
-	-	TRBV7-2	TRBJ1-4	TGTGCCAGCAGCCACGGACAGAGGGGATATGAAAAACTGTTTTTT	CASSHGQRGYEKLFF
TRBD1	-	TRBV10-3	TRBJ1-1	TGTGCCATCAGGCCGACAGGGGCGTTGAACACTGAAGCTTTCTTT	CAIRPTGALNTEAFF
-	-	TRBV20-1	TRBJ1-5	TGCAGTGCTAGTGCGGGGATTAGCAATCAGCCCCAGCATTTT	CSASAGISNQPQHF
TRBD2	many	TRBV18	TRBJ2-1	TGTGCCAGCTCACCCAGAGCTGAGGCTAGCGGGGTATCCTACAATGAGCAGTTCTTC	CASSPRAEASGVSYNEQFF
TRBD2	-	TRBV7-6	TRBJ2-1	TGTGCCAGCAGCTTAGAGGGACTAGCGATCAATGAGCAGTTCTTC	CASSLEGLAINEQFF